The table lists the clone carrying this T cell receptor beta chain with many counts. Germline V gene lookup returns CDR1 DFQATT and CDR2 SNEGSKA (reference sequence). The V and J ends lost 6 bases and 0 bases, in that order; junction bases with no gene match: 11. CDR3 length: 15 residues. TCRdb reprocessed the 5' RACE reads with MiXCR, giving one entry per CDR3 protein. Of some 49,000 distinct CDR3 sequences listed, roughly 6.4% are singletons. The data were obtained in a study of T cells after yellow fever vaccination. The source is a man aged 30 to 45 who received the YFV17D yellow fever vaccine. Material: PBMCs, either bulk or a sorted T-cell subset (CD4+, CD8+, memory, or dextramer-sorted; not recorded which), obtained 45 days after the yellow fever booster vaccination. The chain employs TRBV20-1 and TRBJ2-7; 7 bases fit TRBD1. The CDR3 loop reads CSAQIWGQPSYEQYF. CDR3 bases: TGCAGTGCCCAGATCTGGGGACAGCCCTCCTACGAGCAGTACTTC.